The 10 T cell receptor beta chains given below trace back to one sample, sequenced in a study of T cells in Graves' hyperthyroidism and ophthalmopathy. Researchers took RNA transcripts and amplified the TCR beta CDR3 regions from them. First-round RT-PCR targeting the TCR CDR3 was performed with the HTBI primer set. TCRdb ran MiXCR on the multiplex PCR reads and lists one entry per CDR3 protein. Altogether roughly 560,000 distinct CDR3 sequences are present, roughly 15% being singletons, with the ten largest covering roughly 4.3%. The specimen sequenced was blood. These receptors all come from a woman aged 40 to 49 with Graves' ophthalmopathy.

This clonotype was found many times. This chain links TRBV7-6 with TRBJ2-7; TRBD2 aligns across 12 bases. The V gene end was trimmed by 6 bases and the J gene end by 6 bases; junction bases not matched to a gene: 6. The CDR3 is 14 residues long. Germline CDR1 and CDR2: SGHVS and FNYEAQ. Here the CDR3 reads CASSIGLAGFEQYF. CDR3 nucleotide sequence: TGTGCCAGCAGTATTGGACTAGCGGGGTTCGAGCAGTACTTC.

This clonotype occurred many times. The J gene is TRBJ2-7, the V gene TRBV13, with 7 bases identical to TRBD2. V lost 0 bases to trimming and J lost 3 bases; unmatched junction nucleotides: 5. The CDR3 has 15 amino acids. CDR1 and CDR2 from the germline V gene are PRHDT and FYEKMQ (reference sequence). The chain's CDR3 is CASSLGSSGFYEQYF. DNA of the CDR3: TGTGCCAGCAGCTTAGGTAGTAGCGGGTTCTACGAGCAGTACTTC.

This clonotype was seen a handful of times. V gene TRBV6-1 combines with J gene TRBJ1-5; 9 bases agree with TRBD1. The CDR3 length is 15 residues. Trimming took 6 bases from V and 2 from J; bases not matched to a gene: 5. In germline, CDR1 is MNHNS, CDR2 SASEGT. In nucleotides, the CDR3 is TGTGCCAGCAGCGGACAGGGGCCTCGCAATCAGCCCCAGCATTTT. Amino acids: CASSGQGPRNQPQHF.

The sample holds a few counts of this clonotype. This chain connects TRBV6-5 to TRBJ2-4; D gene ambiguous. The CDR3 is 17 amino acids. Trimming stripped 2 bases from V and 6 bases from J, with 20 bases between. Germline V CDR1 and CDR2: MNHEY, SVGAGI. CDR3 coding DNA: TGTGCCAGCAGTTACGAGGCTGAGCGAACGAACAGAAACATTCAGTACTTC. As protein: CASSYEAERTNRNIQYF.

The sample holds many counts of this clonotype. CDR3 sequence reads: CASSLDRGPGTEAFF. CDR3 bases: TGTGCCAGCAGTTTAGACAGGGGGCCTGGCACTGAAGCTTTCTTT. The V call is TRBV27, the J call TRBJ1-1; 10 bases match TRBD1. Trimming removed 2 bases from V and 4 bases from J; junction bases left unmatched: 4. The CDR3 length is 15 residues. Germline V lookup: CDR1 MNHEY, CDR2 SMNVEV (reference sequence).

This clonotype appeared many times. The chain couples TRBV12-3 or TRBV12-4 to TRBJ1-5, with a possible D match to TRBD1 (5 bases). V was trimmed by 7 bases and J by 2 bases, leaving 15 bases between them. The CDR3 runs 15 residues. The CDR3 DNA sequence: TGTGCCAGCACCTGGGGGGGGGGAGGCAATCAGCCCCAGCATTTT. Its translation: CASTWGGGGNQPQHF.

This chain connects TRBV10-3 to TRBJ2-7; a weak D match, TRBD1 (5 bases). This CDR3 has 15 residues. CDR1 and CDR2 from the germline V gene are ENHRY and SYGVKD. The V end lost 1 base, the J end lost 7 bases, and 17 bases lay between the germline ends. The DNA for the CDR3 is TGTGCCATCAGTGAGTGGCAGGGTGTCTCGAAAGAGCAGTACTTC. Translating it yields CAISEWQGVSKEQYF.

On this clonotype: A much larger clonotype is one base distant, so this may be a read error. The rearrangement uses TRBV24-1 and TRBJ2-2; D gene ambiguous. The germline V gene encodes CDR1 KGHDR and CDR2 SFDVKD. The CDR3 is 13 amino acids. The CDR3 bases are TGTTCCACCAGTCAAACGAACACCGGGGAGCTGTTTTTT. Its translation is CSTSQTNTGELFF.

In this sample, this clonotype turned up many times. The rearrangement links TRBV6-2 or TRBV6-3 to TRBJ1-2, with TRBD1 identical over 10 bases. Trimming at V came to 2 bases and at J to 7 bases, leaving 10 bases not matched to a gene. This CDR3 region has 16 residues. CDR1 is MNHEY, CDR2 SVGEGT, per germline. This chain's CDR3 is CASSYQNRDRGGGYTF. DNA for the CDR3: TGTGCCAGCAGTTACCAGAACCGGGACAGGGGAGGTGGCTACACCTTC.

This clonotype was seen many times. The V gene is TRBV27, the J gene TRBJ1-5; no clear D gene. The germline V and J ends were trimmed by 3 bases and 6 bases, with 9 bases remaining between them. Germline V gene data show CDR1 as MNHEY and CDR2 as SMNVEV (reference sequence). The CDR3 extends over 13 amino acids. In nucleotides, the CDR3 is TGTGCCAGCAGTTTGTCCAGAATTCAGCCCCAGCATTTT. As protein: CASSLSRIQPQHF.